The 29 T cell receptor beta chains in this list originate from one sample, sequenced in a study of blood T cell repertoires in COVID-19. Libraries were prepared by immunoSEQ multiplex PCR; TCRdb keeps only in-frame clonotypes and omits some of them. The top ten hold 7.8% of the sample, which has 300,000 or so clones, 70% to 90% seen once. Sequencing was performed on peripheral blood. The receptors were sampled from a woman aged 45-65 years who had recovered from COVID-19.

The V and J genes are TRBV5-6 and TRBJ1-6; 7 positions match TRBD1. Germline V CDR1 and CDR2: SGHDT, YYEEEE. CDR3 length: 13 amino acids. V shed 4 bases, J shed 10 bases, and the junction held 5 bases outside the gene matches. CDR3 sequence reads: CASSRTGQSPLHF. Written as DNA, the CDR3 is TGTGCCAGCAGCCGGACAGGACAATCACCCCTCCACTTT. Drawing the rest from reference TRBV5-6 and TRBJ1-6, the complete variable domain is DAGVTQSPTHLIKTRGQQVTLRCSPKSGHDTVSWYQQALGQGPQFIFQYYEEEERQRGNFPDRFSGHQFPNYSSELNVNALLLGDSALYLCASSRTGQSPLHFGNGTRLTVT.

The chain couples TRBV19 to TRBJ2-2; TRBD1 matches 7 bases. Germline V gene lookup returns CDR1 LNHDA and CDR2 SQIVND (reference sequence). The CDR3 is 13 amino acids. The ends lost 6 bases at V and 8 bases at J; junction bases unmatched: 6. Here the CDR3 DNA reads TGTGCCAGTAGCGATGACAGGGTTGGGGAGCTGTTTTTT. This encodes CASSDDRVGELFF.

This clone has only one observation. In nucleotides, the CDR3 is TGTGCCAGCAGCCAATGGACAGGGGGTGAGGATGAGCAGTTCTTC. Its protein is CASSQWTGGEDEQFF. The chain uses TRBV14 and TRBJ2-1; the match to TRBD1 covers 10 bases. V shed 2 bases and J 8 bases; nucleotides not matched to a gene: 6. Germline lookup yields CDR1 SGHDN and CDR2 FVKESK. This CDR3 has 15 residues. Full variable domain (outside the CDR3, taken from reference TRBV14 and TRBJ2-1): EAGVTQFPSHSVIEKGQTVTLRCDPISGHDNLYWYRRVMGKEIKFLLHFVKESKQDESGMPNNRFLAERTGGTYSTLKVQPAELEDSGVYFCASSQWTGGEDEQFFGPGTRLTVL.

J is TRBJ2-7 and V is TRBV7-2; D is possibly TRBD1 (5 bases). Looked up from germline, CDR1 is SGHTA and CDR2 is FQGNSA. The V gene lost 5 bases and the J gene lost 0 bases, with 17 bases spanning the gap. CDR3 length equals 16 residues. DNA for the CDR3: TGTGCCAGCAGCACAAGCCGCGACAGCCACTCCTACGAGCAGTACTTC. Amino acid sequence: CASSTSRDSHSYEQYF.

The chain carries TRBV24-1 and TRBJ2-3; perhaps TRBD2 as D (7 bases). Germline values: CDR1 KGHDR, CDR2 SFDVKD. The ends were cut back, 9 bases at V and 2 bases at J, with 17 bases in the middle. The CDR3 runs 15 residues. The CDR3 bases are TGTGCCACCTCAGGCCCGGGGGGCCTCACAGATACGCAGTATTTT. Its translation is CATSGPGGLTDTQYF.

The V and J genes are TRBV4-3 and TRBJ2-7, with D possibly TRBD1 on 6 matching bases. The ends were cut back, 0 bases at V and 3 bases at J, with 15 bases in the middle. The CDR3 runs 16 residues. Germline V gene data show CDR1 as LGHNA and CDR2 as YSLEER. CDR3 residues: CASSQDGTHPYYEQYF. DNA of the CDR3: TGCGCCAGCAGCCAAGATGGGACACATCCTTACTACGAGCAGTACTTC.

The chain couples TRBV7-2 to TRBJ1-4, with D maybe TRBD1 (6 bases). Deletions cut 0 bases from V and 7 bases from J, with 18 bases between. This CDR3 spans 17 amino acids. Germline V gene sequence: CDR1 SGHTA, CDR2 FQGNSA. As DNA, the CDR3 is TGTGCCAGCAGCTTAGCGGTCCGGGGGGGGCGCTTTGAAAAACTGTTTTTT. It specifies CASSLAVRGGRFEKLFF.

V is TRBV4-1 and J is TRBJ1-3; D is ambiguous. CDR3 length: 15 residues. With 3 bases removed from V and 8 bases from J, the gap between germline ends came to 17 bases. The germline gives CDR1 MGHRA, CDR2 YSYEKL. The CDR3 spells CASSQSPNREDTIYF. In DNA form, the CDR3 reads TGCGCCAGCAGCCAGAGCCCAAACCGGGAAGACACCATATATTTT.

The gene calls are TRBV19 and TRBJ2-5; a possible D gene is TRBD2 (6 bases). The CDR3 runs to 15 residues. CDR1 and CDR2 from the germline V gene are LNHDA and SQIVND (reference sequence). V lost 6 bases and J lost 6, with 20 bases in between. CDR3 residues: CASSRTAEGLKTQYF. Here the CDR3 DNA reads TGTGCCAGTAGCCGAACGGCGGAGGGGTTAAAGACCCAGTACTTC.

This clone was seen repeatedly, ten times or more. The chain joins TRBV7-8 to TRBJ2-5; 7 bases agree with TRBD1. Per the germline V gene, CDR1 is SGHVS and CDR2 is FQNEAQ. The CDR3 length is 14 residues. Trimming at V came to 5 bases and at J to 4 bases, leaving 7 bases not matched to a gene. The CDR3 nucleotides are TGTGCCAGCAGCCACCGGGACAGAGGAGAGACCCAGTACTTC. It yields the protein CASSHRDRGETQYF.

The chain recombines TRBV11-3 with TRBJ2-2, with 10 bases lining up with TRBD1. The germline V gene has CDR1 SGHNT and CDR2 YENEEA. Germline trimming cut 2 bases from V and 1 base from J; bases unmatched to any gene: 1. The CDR3 contains 16 residues. The CDR3 loop is CASSLRDRGNTGELFF. In nucleotides, the CDR3 is TGTGCCAGCAGCTTACGGGACAGGGGGAACACCGGGGAGCTGTTTTTT.

This clone was recorded once. The chain employs TRBV19 and TRBJ2-1; the match to TRBD2 covers 10 bases. This CDR3 comprises 15 residues. The germline gives CDR1 LNHDA, CDR2 SQIVND (reference sequence). The ends lost 7 bases at V and 1 base at J; junction bases unmatched: 4. The CDR3 nucleotides read TGTGCCAGTACCTCGGGACTAGCGTCCTACAATGAGCAGTTCTTC. It codes for CASTSGLASYNEQFF.

The chain employs TRBV25-1 and TRBJ2-1, with D possibly TRBD1 on 6 matching bases. Trimming pared 5 bases from V and 1 base from J, leaving 15 bases between. Germline CDR1 reads MGHDK; CDR2 reads SYGVNS. CDR3 length: 16 amino acids. The CDR3, as DNA: TGTGCCAGCAGTCCCTGGGGGCTACGATCCTACAATGAGCAGTTCTTC. Its translation: CASSPWGLRSYNEQFF.

CDR3 amino acids: CASSSATGLDTQYF. CDR3 bases: TGTGCCAGCAGCTCAGCGACAGGGTTGGATACGCAGTATTTT. This chain connects TRBV7-2 to TRBJ2-3, with 7 positions matching TRBD1. Trimming took 4 bases from V and 6 from J; bases not matched to a gene: 7. CDR1 is SGHTA, CDR2 FQGNSA, per germline. This CDR3 contains 14 residues. Supplemented by reference TRBV7-2 and TRBJ2-3, the full variable domain reads GAGVSQSPSNKVTEKGKDVELRCDPISGHTALYWYRQSLGQGLEFLIYFQGNSAPDKSGLPSDRFSAERTGGSVSTLTIQRTQQEDSAVYLCASSSATGLDTQYFGPGTRLTVL.

V usage is TRBV7-2 and J usage is TRBJ1-2; D possibly corresponds to TRBD1 (5 bases). Germline V lookup: CDR1 SGHTA, CDR2 FQGNSA. The V gene lost 5 bases and the J gene lost 9 bases, with 16 bases spanning the gap. There are 13 residues in the CDR3. The chain's CDR3 is CASSGRVLERYTF. The CDR3, as DNA: TGTGCCAGCAGCGGCAGGGTATTAGAGCGCTACACCTTC.

The J gene is TRBJ2-7, the V gene TRBV28, with 7 bases identical to TRBD1. V shed 5 bases and J 8 bases; nucleotides not matched to a gene: 9. The CDR3 sequence is 13 residues long. Germline V CDR1 and CDR2: MDHEN, SYDVKM. The CDR3 here is CASSTGAPQQQYF. For the CDR3, the DNA is TGTGCCAGCAGTACAGGGGCCCCTCAGCAGCAGTACTTC.

V is TRBV30 and J is TRBJ1-2, with 9 bases lining up with TRBD1. CDR3 length: 12 amino acids. V lost 3 bases, J lost 6 bases, and 2 bases stayed unmatched. The germline CDR1 and CDR2 sequences are GTSNPN and SVGIG (reference sequence). The CDR3 DNA follows: TGTGCCTGGAGGGGACAGGGCCATGGCTACACCTTC. It specifies CAWRGQGHGYTF. Complete variable domain (other parts from reference TRBV30 and TRBJ1-2): SQTIHQWPATLVQPVGSPLSLECTVEGTSNPNLYWYRQAAGRGLQLLFYSVGIGQISSEVPQNLSASRPQDRQFILSSKKLLLSDSGFYLCAWRGQGHGYTFGSGTRLTVV.

The rearrangement joins TRBV27 to TRBJ1-6; 10 bases match TRBD1. The CDR3 spans 15 residues. V lost 5 bases, J lost 7 bases, and 5 bases stayed unmatched. The germline gives CDR1 MNHEY, CDR2 SMNVEV (reference sequence). This chain's CDR3 is CASSQRQGANSPLHF. The DNA of the CDR3 is TGTGCCAGCAGTCAAAGACAGGGGGCCAATTCACCCCTCCACTTT.

The table lists this clone with a count of one. This rearrangement joins TRBV5-1 to TRBJ1-6, with D perhaps matching TRBD1 (6 bases). V dropped 5 bases and J dropped 8 bases, with 17 bases sitting between them. This CDR3 region has 15 residues. CDR1 and CDR2 (germline): SGHRS, YFSETQ. CDR3 amino acids: CASRVRGGADSPLHF. Written as DNA, the CDR3 is TGCGCCAGCAGGGTCAGGGGTGGTGCGGATTCACCCCTCCACTTT.

V is TRBV9 and J is TRBJ1-1; TRBD1 matches at 7 bases. The V segment lost 2 bases and the J segment 3 bases; nucleotides outside the gene matches: 7. This CDR3 region has 15 residues. Germline loops: CDR1 SGDLS, CDR2 YYNGEE. The CDR3 DNA sequence: TGTGCCAGCAGCGTCACAGGGGCTGGGGACACTGAAGCTTTCTTT. It codes for CASSVTGAGDTEAFF.

The chain's CDR3 is CASSLASASRYNEQFF. The CDR3 DNA is TGTGCCAGCAGCTTAGCTAGCGCCTCTCGCTACAATGAGCAGTTCTTC. The rearrangement joins TRBV11-2 to TRBJ2-1, with a weak D call TRBD2 (6 bases). The V gene's germline CDR1 is SGHAT and CDR2 FQNNGV. The CDR3 is 16 residues long. Trimming left V 1 base short and J 3 bases short, with 13 bases between. The variable domain in full, with the rest retrieved from reference TRBV11-2 and TRBJ2-1, is EAGVAQSPRYKIIEKRQSVAFWCNPISGHATLYWYQQILGQGPKLLIQFQNNGVVDDSQLPKDRFSAERLKGVDSTLKIQPAKLEDSAVYLCASSLASASRYNEQFFGPGTRLTVL.

This chain uses TRBV12-5 with TRBJ2-5, with 8 positions matching TRBD1. With 6 bases clipped from V and 5 bases from J, the junction kept 5 bases outside the gene matches. The germline CDR1 and CDR2 sequences are LGHNT and FRNRAP. The length of the CDR3 is 13 residues. The CDR3 sequence: CASGTGQGETQYF. The DNA of the CDR3 is TGTGCTAGTGGAACAGGACAGGGCGAGACCCAGTACTTC.

The J gene is TRBJ2-7, the V gene TRBV10-3; D call uncertain. Trimming cost V 5 bases and J 2 bases, with 10 bases left between them. Germline CDR1 is ENHRY and CDR2 is SYGVKD. This CDR3 spans 13 amino acids. The CDR3 spells CAISSSSPYEQYF. CDR3 bases: TGTGCCATCAGTTCCAGTTCCCCCTACGAGCAGTACTTC.

The V call is TRBV11-3, the J call TRBJ2-7; 14 nucleotides line up with TRBD2. Per the germline V gene, CDR1 is SGHNT and CDR2 is YENEEA. V dropped 5 bases and J dropped 6; count of bases not matched to a gene: 3. There are 14 residues in the CDR3. The CDR3 coding sequence is TGTGCCAGCAGCCTCGGGACTAGCGGGAGCGAGCAGTACTTC. This translates into CASSLGTSGSEQYF.

In this sample, this clone turned up a few times. The chain uses TRBV6-2 or TRBV6-3 and TRBJ1-6; D is unclear. The CDR3 length is 13 residues. V gave up 2 bases and J gave up 8 bases, with 7 bases separating them. Germline V gives CDR1 MNHEY, CDR2 SVGEGT. CDR3 nucleotide sequence: TGTGCCAGCAGTTACATTGCGGATTCACCCCTCCACTTT. It is translated as CASSYIADSPLHF.

The chain carries TRBV7-2 and TRBJ2-7, with TRBD2 matching 10 bases. With V trimmed by 5 bases and J by 6 bases, 10 bases remained unmatched. CDR1 and CDR2 (germline): SGHTA, FQGNSA. The CDR3 is made up of 15 amino acids. CDR3 residues: CASSPLAGYPSEQYF. For the CDR3, the DNA is TGTGCCAGCAGCCCACTAGCGGGATATCCATCCGAGCAGTACTTC.

The V gene is TRBV4-3, the J gene TRBJ2-7, with D possibly TRBD1 on 5 matching bases. V gave up 0 bases and J gave up 7 bases, with 16 bases separating them. The CDR3 is made up of 15 amino acids. The germline V gene has CDR1 LGHNA and CDR2 YSLEER. The DNA of the CDR3 is TGCGCCAGCAGCCAAGACCCGCCAGGGCTGGGAGAGCAGTACTTC. Its translation is CASSQDPPGLGEQYF.

This chain connects TRBV28 to TRBJ2-7, with 9 bases matching TRBD1. Germline V gene lookup returns CDR1 MDHEN and CDR2 SYDVKM. Unmatched junction bases numbered 11, after V lost 2 bases and J lost 6 bases. The CDR3 consists of 16 residues. In nucleotides, the CDR3 is TGTGCCAGCAGTTTAGCAGTAGGGACAGGGCGAGGCGAGCAGTACTTC. Amino acids: CASSLAVGTGRGEQYF.

The chain links TRBV10-3 to TRBJ2-1, with D perhaps matching TRBD2 (5 bases). The CDR3 is 15 amino acids. V was shortened by 0 bases and J by 5 bases, with 11 bases between the two germline ends. The germline CDR1 and CDR2 sequences are ENHRY and SYGVKD. The CDR3 DNA is TGTGCCATCAGTGAGTCTAGTCTAGCCGACAATGAGCAGTTCTTC. Translating it yields CAISESSLADNEQFF.